This passage covers 23 T cell receptor beta chains from one sample sequenced in a study of blood T cells in healthy people across ages. Sample-barcoded 5' priming and a J-beta primer mix drove a second PCR of about 6 to 12 cycles. TCRdb re-called the 5' RACE reads with MiXCR, one entry per CDR3 protein. The table records some 900,000 distinct CDR3 sequences, roughly 48% of them present only once. The sample taken for sequencing was blood. Source of these receptors: a man aged 30 to 39 in good health.

This clonotype was recorded many times. The chain recombines TRBV20-1 with TRBJ2-7, with 8 bases matching TRBD2. The CDR3 runs 15 residues. V gave up 0 bases and J gave up 1 base; unmatched junction bases: 5. The V gene's germline CDR1 is DFQATT and CDR2 SNEGSKA (reference sequence). In nucleotides, the CDR3 is TGCAGTGCTAGAGACGGGGGGGACTGGTCCTACGAGCAGTACTTC. Amino acid sequence: CSARDGGDWSYEQYF.

The chain carries TRBV5-1 and TRBJ2-5; a weak D match, TRBD1 (6 bases). V shed 4 bases and J shed 1 base, with 14 bases lying between them. Germline V gene data show CDR1 as SGHRS and CDR2 as YFSETQ. The CDR3 totals 15 residues. This CDR3 is CASSAQTGSQETQYF. The DNA for the CDR3 is TGCGCCAGCAGCGCTCAAACAGGGTCCCAAGAGACCCAGTACTTC.

There are a few counts of this clonotype. The chain is built from TRBV3-1 and TRBJ1-1, with D perhaps matching TRBD1 (5 bases). The CDR3 extends over 14 amino acids. The V gene lost 8 bases and the J gene lost 0 bases, with 13 bases spanning the gap. CDR1 is LGHDT, CDR2 YNNKEL, per germline (reference sequence). CDR3 sequence reads: CASRTEGMNTEAFF. The CDR3, as DNA: TGTGCCAGCCGAACTGAGGGGATGAACACTGAAGCTTTCTTT.

The chain joins TRBV24-1 to TRBJ2-3; the match to TRBD2 covers 8 bases. The CDR3 runs to 14 residues. CDR1 and CDR2 (germline): KGHDR, SFDVKD. The ends lost 9 bases at V and 4 bases at J; junction bases unmatched: 8. The CDR3 DNA reads TGTGCCACCCTCGATAGCGGGGCCGCAGATACGCAGTATTTT. Protein sequence: CATLDSGAADTQYF.

This clonotype was observed a few times. The chain combines TRBV15 with TRBJ1-5; maybe TRBD1 (6 bases). V was pared by 5 bases and J by 3 bases, with 17 bases between. Germline CDR1 and CDR2: LNHNV and YYDKDF (reference sequence). The CDR3 length is 16 residues. CDR3 nucleotide sequence: TGTGCCACCAGCGCCCTCCTACAGGGAAACAATCAGCCCCAGCATTTT. Its translation is CATSALLQGNNQPQHF.

The rearrangement joins TRBV6-1 to TRBJ1-6; D is undetermined. This CDR3 is 18 amino acids long. Germline V gives CDR1 MNHNS, CDR2 SASEGT. V was trimmed by 2 bases and J by 0 bases, leaving 14 bases between them. The CDR3 spells CASSEFRPMSSYNSPLHF. The CDR3 DNA sequence: TGTGCCAGCAGTGAATTCCGGCCGATGAGCTCCTATAATTCACCCCTCCACTTT.

The chain has TRBV28 and TRBJ2-7, with TRBD2 as a possible D gene (5 bases). Germline values: CDR1 MDHEN, CDR2 SYDVKM. Trimming removed 8 bases at V and 3 bases at J, with 17 bases between. The CDR3 covers 14 residues. This chain's CDR3 is CASGDVGGGYEQYF. Written as DNA, the CDR3 is TGTGCCAGCGGAGACGTAGGAGGTGGCTACGAGCAGTACTTC.

This rearrangement joins TRBV9 to TRBJ1-1; TRBD1 might be the D (5 bases). The CDR3 is 15 residues long. With 0 bases removed from V and 3 bases from J, the gap between germline ends came to 12 bases. The germline gives CDR1 SGDLS, CDR2 YYNGEE. The CDR3 nucleotides are TGTGCCAGCAGCGTAGTAGGGGACGGGCACACTGAAGCTTTCTTT. It encodes CASSVVGDGHTEAFF.

This clonotype was observed a handful of times. The chain carries TRBV27 and TRBJ2-1; D gene unclear. The V gene's germline CDR1 is MNHEY and CDR2 SMNVEV (reference sequence). V lost 1 base, J lost 5 bases, and 9 bases lay in between. The CDR3 sequence is 14 residues long. This CDR3 reads CASSLFGLDNEQFF. The CDR3 DNA sequence: TGTGCCAGCAGTTTATTCGGTCTGGACAATGAGCAGTTCTTC.

V is TRBV7-2 and J is TRBJ1-1, with 12 bases that match TRBD1. The V and J ends lost 1 base and 4 bases, in that order; junction bases with no gene match: 13. From germline, CDR1 is SGHTA and CDR2 FQGNSA. The CDR3 is made up of 19 amino acids. Here the CDR3 DNA reads TGTGCCAGCAGCTTAGTAGGGACAGGGGGCGCTTACGGCACCACTGAAGCTTTCTTT. Translated, it gives CASSLVGTGGAYGTTEAFF.

CDR3 loop: CSVVSRWGQEQFF. The CDR3 DNA follows: TGCAGCGTTGTATCCCGTTGGGGACAGGAGCAGTTCTTC. V usage is TRBV29-1 and J usage is TRBJ2-1, with TRBD1 identical over 7 bases. After removal of 4 bases from V and 10 bases from J, the junction contained 10 bases not matched to a gene. The CDR3 is 13 residues long. Germline CDR1 SQVTM, CDR2 ANQGSEA.

The chain links TRBV18 to TRBJ2-1; 10 nucleotides match TRBD1. Matching the DNA end better, TRBJ2-7 makes the J call doubtful. The CDR3 length is 17 residues. CDR1 and CDR2 (germline): KGHSH, LQKENI. The CDR3 region is CASSPPAGQGVYNEQYF. The DNA for the CDR3 is TGTGCCAGCTCACCACCTGCCGGACAGGGGGTCTACAATGAGCAGTACTTC.

This clonotype occurred a few times. The rearrangement joins TRBV3-1 to TRBJ1-6; the D gene is possibly TRBD1 (6 bases). The V end lost 6 bases, the J end lost 0 bases, and 9 bases lay between the germline ends. CDR3 length equals 15 residues. Germline V gene sequence: CDR1 LGHDT, CDR2 YNNKEL (reference sequence). In nucleotides, the CDR3 is TGTGCCAGCAGAGGACAGAGCTCCTATAATTCACCCCTCCACTTT. This encodes CASRGQSSYNSPLHF.

On this clonotype: A read error may be the cause here, since a much bigger clone is one base away. CDR3: CATIGSSSTDTQYF. The CDR3 nucleotides are TGTGCCACAATAGGCAGTAGCAGCACAGATACGCAGTATTTT. The gene calls are TRBV24-1 and TRBJ2-3; no clear D gene. The CDR3 consists of 14 residues. CDR1 is KGHDR, CDR2 SFDVKD, per germline. Trimming cost V 10 bases and J 0 bases, with 13 bases left between them.

The chain recombines TRBV5-1 with TRBJ1-4; D is ambiguous. Germline V lookup: CDR1 SGHRS, CDR2 YFSETQ. The CDR3 totals 15 residues. Trimming took off 0 bases at V and 8 bases at J, with 14 bases between the two ends. CDR3: CASSLGTAGGEKLFF. The CDR3 DNA reads TGCGCCAGCAGCTTGGGGACGGCGGGAGGGGAAAAACTGTTTTTT.

This clonotype was seen a few times. The chain joins TRBV6-6 to TRBJ2-7; 8 nucleotides agree with TRBD2. Germline CDR1 is MNHNY and CDR2 is SVGAGI (reference sequence). V lost 0 bases and J lost 0; bases outside the gene matches: 4. The CDR3 contains 16 residues. The CDR3 region is CASSYSRGTSSYEQYF. Written as DNA, the CDR3 is TGTGCCAGCAGTTACTCGCGGGGGACTAGCTCCTACGAGCAGTACTTC.

This clonotype was counted a few times. V gene TRBV6-6 combines with J gene TRBJ1-4; tentative D call: TRBD1 (5 bases). The CDR3 is 16 amino acids. Per germline, CDR1 MNHNY and CDR2 SVGAGI (reference sequence). V was clipped by 5 bases and J by 3 bases, with 16 bases between them. Here the CDR3 reads CASSPRGDAANEKLFF. The DNA for the CDR3 is TGTGCCAGCAGTCCCCGGGGGGACGCGGCTAATGAAAAACTGTTTTTT.

Details on this clonotype: The germline gene is not matched at one end of the junction; a read error may be the cause. This chain connects TRBV29-1 to TRBJ2-5; D is uncertain. Gene TRBJ2-7 matches the end of the DNA better, so the J call may be wrong. The germline V gene has CDR1 SQVTM and CDR2 ANQGSEA. The CDR3 contains 13 residues. As DNA, the CDR3 is TGCAACGTTGCCGGCAAGTTATCCTACGAGCAGTACTTC. Its translation: CNVAGKLSYEQYF.

The chain couples TRBV11-2 to TRBJ2-5; D is possibly TRBD2 (6 bases). Per germline, CDR1 SGHAT and CDR2 FQNNGV. CDR3 length equals 14 residues. The V end lost 5 bases, the J end lost 7 bases, and 17 bases lay between the germline ends. CDR3 sequence reads: CASSPVGGAGTQYF. The CDR3 nucleotides read TGTGCCAGCAGCCCCGTCGGAGGGGCTGGGACCCAGTACTTC.

This clonotype came up a few times. The chain joins TRBV5-1 to TRBJ2-7; D gene uncertain. The germline gives CDR1 SGHRS, CDR2 YFSETQ. The CDR3 is 16 residues long. Trimming left V 5 bases short and J 0 bases short, with 18 bases between. The CDR3 nucleotides are TGCGCCAGCAGACCCGATGGGCTCTCTAGCTCCTACGAGCAGTACTTC. This encodes CASRPDGLSSSYEQYF. The entire variable domain, with the rest obtained from reference TRBV5-1 and TRBJ2-7, is as follows: KAGVTQTPRYLIKTRGQQVTLSCSPISGHRSVSWYQQTPGQGLQFLFEYFSETQRNKGNFPGRFSGRQFSNSRSEMNVSTLELGDSALYLCASRPDGLSSSYEQYFGPGTRLTVT.

This clonotype was counted a single time. This rearrangement joins TRBV6-5 to TRBJ2-3, with TRBD2 matching over 13 bases. The junction had 12 bases not matched to a gene; V was cut back by 4 bases and J by 5 bases. CDR1 is MNHEY and CDR2 is SVGAGI in the germline V gene. The CDR3 extends over 18 amino acids. In DNA, the CDR3 is TGTGCCAGCAGTTGGACTAGCGGGGGAGGGAGGGGTGGAGATACGCAGTATTTT. Translating gives CASSWTSGGGRGGDTQYF.

The chain employs TRBV20-1 and TRBJ2-6, with a weak D call TRBD1 (5 bases). The CDR3 loop spans 18 amino acids. Germline CDR1 and CDR2: DFQATT and SNEGSKA (reference sequence). V lost 1 base to trimming and J lost 1 base, with 17 bases between them. CDR3 sequence: CSARGRQRRMSGANVLTF. The CDR3 coding sequence is TGCAGTGCTAGAGGTAGACAGCGACGAATGTCTGGGGCCAACGTCCTGACTTTC.

V and J are TRBV6-1 and TRBJ2-6; D ambiguous. The CDR3 loop spans 17 amino acids. Per the germline V gene, CDR1 is MNHNS and CDR2 is SASEGT. The V end was cut by 6 bases, the J end by 0 bases, with 15 bases between. The CDR3, as DNA: TGTGCCAGCAGCGACCAAAGACGGACCTCTGGGGCCAACGTCCTGACTTTC. It translates to CASSDQRRTSGANVLTF.